This T cell receptor beta chain was documented in a study of cytomegalovirus exposure and HLA in healthy donors (TCRdb year 2017). About the full investigation: In an earlier analysis of 587 of the donors, approximately 300 Gb of sequence data and about 110 million unique TCR beta sequences from 150 million to 200 million T cells were reported. An early release covering approximately 600 HLA-typed donors comprised roughly 300 gigabases of sequencing data and roughly 86 million unique TCR sequences. Of the roughly 430 genotyped donors, around 81% fell in the genetic ancestry cluster associated with self-reported Caucasian donors. The aim of the study was to test whether cataloging public T cell receptors could identify signatures of past pathogen exposure. The T cell repertoires of 700 or so subjects were profiled by immunosequencing and related to cytomegalovirus serostatus. In addition to the first cohort of 650 to 750 subjects, a separate validation cohort of about 120 different subjects was used. High-throughput TCR immunosequencing, statistical association of individual TCRs with disease status, and machine learning were combined to predict cytomegalovirus infection status. In a later analysis, previously published TCR beta repertoires from several hundred donors were re-analyzed and high-resolution HLA genotyping was added so that TCR occurrence patterns could be studied. Rather than drawing on any new phenotypic data, the later analysis identified candidate immune exposures from TCR beta sequences and the way those sequences occurred across donors. To decide whether each TCR beta V gene segment behaved as functional or pseudogenic, an earlier analysis of nearly 600 of the donors relied on high-throughput TCR beta sequencing. Donor age, sex, ethnicity and CMV serostatus were collected together with the repertoire data. A later genetic analysis used genome-wide SNP genotypes for about 60% of the 666 donors, treating that subset as a discovery cohort. All discovery cohort repertoires had been generated on a single sequencing platform. Class I and class II HLA loci were covered by the typing at four-digit resolution. Typing coverage varied by locus: about 620-630 donors for A, B, C, DRB1 and DQB1; 522 for DQA1; more than 600 for DPA1; roughly 450 for DPB1. About five DR-DQ haplotypes were handled as single units for association and clustering because linkage in the cohort was strong. On average, roughly 240,000 unique TCR beta nucleotide sequences were sequenced per donor among 398 genotyped donors of the cohort, with roughly 20% of those sequences being non-productive. Overall study results and their limits: According to the authors, the approach could potentially be generalized to other disease states and immunological phenotypes. Sequencing depth was assumed to be roughly uniform across donors in the presence/absence analyses, though that assumption may not hold. HLA typing was unavailable for some donors at each locus, so association tests used only the typed subset. The only immune exposure information available for the cohort was CMV serostatus. Compared with equally common non-associated chains, HLA-associated TCR beta chains in a later analysis were more clonally expanded and had lower generation probabilities. The study listed around 160 TCR beta chains as associated with cytomegalovirus. When HLA alleles, especially DR and DQ, strongly co-occurred, TCR associations were difficult to assign to individual alleles. Because the 87-base-pair reads could not distinguish some IMGT-functional V segments, including TRBV6-2 and TRBV6-3, those segments were excluded. A later genetic analysis associated a missense DCLRE1C variant with V-gene and J-gene trimming of TCR beta chains, and an independent cohort replicated the association. A later analysis found that most CMV-associated TCR beta chains appeared HLA-restricted, with HLA associations seemingly driven largely by CMV exposure. A further reported finding was that TCR beta sequences accurately predicted the HLA-A and HLA-B alleles for most subjects in the first cohort. The classifier was reported to diagnose cytomegalovirus status with high specificity and sensitivity in both the original cohort and the validation cohort. In a later analysis, several top co-occurrence clusters were reported to appear linked to parvovirus B19, influenza, CMV and Epstein-Barr virus. In a later genetic analysis, fewer N-insertions in productive TCRs were reported among donors in an Asian-associated ancestry cluster than the roughly 710-donor mean. Most TCR sequences were observed very rarely across donors, whereas some public TCRs were present in many individuals. A group of highly shared sequence variants was considered likely to be a technical artifact of the sequencing pipeline. Specific HLA alleles were associated with roughly 16,000 TCR beta sequences at a false discovery rate of 0.05 in a later analysis. The cohort was sequenced for TCR beta chains only, and without alpha or paired-chain data the features that could be detected were limited. In vitro tests confirmed that a few of the cytomegalovirus-associated TCR beta chains recognize cytomegalovirus antigens. In an earlier analysis of some 540 of the donors, most TCR beta V segments appeared in productive rearrangements about 87% or about 30% of the time, broadly matching IMGT annotations. A later analysis found that TCR association rates varied across HLA loci, with DRB1 alleles showing the most associated TCRs and HLA-C alleles the fewest. The earlier analysis of approximately 590 of the donors excluded seventeen rarely observed V segments, including chromosome 9 orphons, because counts were too low. Correlated functional status among segregating V segments might be attributable to linkage disequilibrium, but an unknown experimental factor could not be ruled out.

In total, roughly 670 healthy bone marrow donors made up the cohort. Cohort members were all nominally healthy when sampled, although unrecorded immune exposures were likely present. The donor tested CMV seropositive, placing the donor among the 250 to 350 seropositive members of the cohort. Each donor provided a peripheral blood sample, and peripheral blood mononuclear cells were used for TCR beta sequencing. The Qiagen DNeasy Blood Extraction Kit was used to extract genomic DNA from the blood cell samples. Receptors were amplified or captured by the immunoSEQ multiplex PCR assay. For the multiplex PCR, a mixture combining 60 forward primers for TCR Vbeta segments and 13 reverse primers for TCR Jbeta segments was used. The CDR3 region of rearranged TCR beta genes was amplified from genomic DNA by a multiplex PCR assay. The Illumina HiSeq System was used to sequence the amplified TCR beta libraries as 87-base-pair reads. Concerning the study's data processing: A later analysis counted tens of millions of unique TCR beta chains across the approximately 700 repertoires, and 10 million to 12 million of these chains were shared by at least two donors. Raw reads were error-corrected and collapsed into unique sequences with a nearest-neighbor algorithm that merged closely related sequences to remove PCR and sequencing errors. CDR3 sequences were aligned to IMGT reference sequences to assign V, D and J gene segments. For a sequence to be retained, at least a six-nucleotide match to both a V gene segment and a J gene segment was required. A rearrangement was called productive if the CDR3 had no stop codons and remained in frame with V and J, and every other rearrangement was called non-productive. CDR3 was defined according to IMGT convention as the region running from the second conserved V-encoded cysteine to the conserved J-encoded phenylalanine. Sequences without an unambiguous match to a single V gene segment were excluded from the earlier analysis of 587 of the donors. In an earlier analysis of approximately 590 of the donors, a V segment was called functional when productive rearrangements were above 56.7%, and segregating when the standard deviation between donors exceeded 5%. A statistical classification framework was built for diagnosing cytomegalovirus status from the catalog of TCR beta chain sequences. A later analysis assigned V and J genes by comparing TCR nucleotide sequences with IMGT/GENE-DB human TR gene sequences. Using the TCRdist pipeline, a later analysis assigned CDR3 sequences along with most-parsimonious VDJ recombination scenarios. In a later analysis, each TCR beta chain was defined by its CDR3 amino acid sequence together with its V-gene family, and reads lacking a unique V-gene family were excluded. To address suspected cross-contamination and a sequencing artifact, a later analysis removed a few hundred highly shared, low-generation-probability nucleotide sequences. A later analysis calculated a clonal expansion index for each public chain from normalized within-repertoire ranks of inferred template counts. In a later analysis, generation probabilities were computed with a VDJ recombination model fitted to out-of-frame rearrangements, and the resulting probabilities were checked against IGoR. In a later analysis, TCR-TCR, TCR-HLA and TCR-CMV co-occurrence was scored with hypergeometric tests, and a repertoire-size bias correction was applied to TCR pairs. False discovery rates were estimated in a later analysis by permuting HLA or CMV assignments 20 times. In a later analysis, co-occurring TCRs were grouped with DBSCAN, and TCRdist sequence similarity was added when clustering was performed within HLA-allele-positive subsets. For co-occurrence clustering, repertoires with fewer than 30,000 or more than 120,000 public chains were excluded, along with a handful of repertoires with anomalous nucleotide sharing. TCRdb provides this immuneACCESS table in a form limited to in-frame rearrangements. Some clones are lacking; in checked studies, under half of them reflect an unresolved V gene, and why the rest are absent is not known. That table furnishes V, J and clone size, whereas the DNA furnished D and trimming. Counted in this sample were 150,000 to 200,000 clones; around 79% of them appeared once. About 7.9% of the sample goes to the ten largest clones.

As regards this clone: The specificity of this receptor is unknown. No quality values exist for individual bases; no much larger clone is one base distant.

From a lookup of the germline V gene, CDR1 and CDR2 are SNHLY and FYNNEI. At the junction V is shortened by 7 bases and J by 6 bases; bases outside the gene matches: 12. The CDR3, from cysteine to phenylalanine, totals 16 residues. Solely the CDR3 DNA is kept, with 48 bases framed from the first base. The sequenced material came from PBMCs. The V and J genes are TRBV2 and TRBJ1-6; 7 bases in between match TRBD1. This receptor was identified in a male donor in good health and CMV-seropositive. The DNA is TGTGCCAGCATTTCAGACAGGGCGAAGAGTAATTCACCCCTCCACTTT. This encodes CASISDRAKSNSPLHF. Beyond the CDR3, the reference TRBV2 and TRBJ1-6 genes provide the residues; the full variable domain reads: EPEVTQTPSHQVTQMGQEVILRCVPISNHLYFYWYRQILGQKVEFLVSFYNNEISEKSEIFDDQFSVERPDGSNFTLKIRSTKLEDSAMYFCASISDRAKSNSPLHFGNGTRLTVT.